The source of this TCR beta chain is a study of OX40 agonist ivuxolimab in advanced cancers. Study-wide context: Ivuxolimab, an agonist antibody against OX40 (CD134), was given to patients.

With respect to this clone: Its antigen is still unknown.

Collection of blood occurred at baseline, at cycle 4 day 1, and at cycle 7 day 1. Assay: immunoSEQ multiplex PCR; the TCRdb copy retains only in-frame clones and omits some. The table lists 70,000 or so clones, around 88% of them singletons. This CDR3 has 12 amino acids. V was cut by 0 bases and J by 5 bases, with 5 bases left in between. CDR1 MNHEY and CDR2 SVGAGI come from the germline V gene. Study-wide points: The authors did not determine the antigen specificity of the expanded peripheral T cells.

The source of this sequence is an adult with an advanced solid tumor such as melanoma, head and neck, liver or kidney cancer. The starting material was CD4+ or CD8+ T cells sorted from blood, obtained in a trial of the OX40 agonist ivuxolimab. The rearrangement links TRBV6-5 to TRBJ2-7, with D unresolved. Written as DNA, the CDR3 is TGTGCCAGCAGTTACTCGTTTGACGAGCAGTACTTC. The encoded protein is CASSYSFDEQYF.